Each of the 17 T cell receptor beta chains below was sequenced from the same sample in a study of blood T cell repertoires in COVID-19. The table came from immunoSEQ multiplex PCR; TCRdb's copy has only in-frame clones and leaves some out. The sample yields 390,000 or so clones, roughly 87% seen once. The material sequenced was PBMCs or T cells enriched from blood (not recorded which). These receptors all stem from a woman in her 50s who had recovered from COVID-19.

V usage is TRBV7-9 and J usage is TRBJ2-5; TRBD2 matches at 10 bases. The CDR3 contains 17 residues. From germline, CDR1 is SEHNR and CDR2 FQNEAQ (reference sequence). Trimming cost V 5 bases and J 5 bases; bases outside gene matches: 14. CDR3: CASSPRLSGRARETQYF. The CDR3 DNA reads as TGTGCCAGCAGCCCCCGGCTGAGCGGGAGGGCGAGGGAGACCCAGTACTTC. Filled out from reference TRBV7-9 and TRBJ2-5, the complete variable domain reads DTGVSQNPRHKITKRGQNVTFRCDPISEHNRLYWYRQTLGQGPEFLTYFQNEAQLEKSRLLSDRFSAERPKGSFSTLEIQRTEQGDSAMYLCASSPRLSGRARETQYFGPGTRLLVL.

The chain combines TRBV27 with TRBJ2-3, with D possibly being TRBD2 (5 bases). CDR1 and CDR2 (germline): MNHEY, SMNVEV (reference sequence). Trimming cost V 0 bases and J 4 bases, with 17 bases left between them. The CDR3 loop spans 17 amino acids. CDR3 sequence (DNA): TGTGCCAGCAGTTTATCGACTCAGCGGTACGGTGCAGATACGCAGTATTTT. Its protein product is CASSLSTQRYGADTQYF.

V and J are TRBV13 and TRBJ2-1; tentatively, D is TRBD2 (6 bases). CDR1 PRHDT and CDR2 FYEKMQ come from the germline V gene (reference sequence). This CDR3 has 15 residues. With 5 bases removed from V and 6 bases from J, the gap between germline ends came to 17 bases. The CDR3: CASSPLGGLANEQFF. Here the CDR3 DNA reads TGTGCCAGCAGCCCCCTCGGAGGGCTAGCCAATGAGCAGTTCTTC.

The CDR3 bases are TGTGCCAGCAGTTTATTAACGGAGTCTGAAGCTTTCTTT. It translates to CASSLLTESEAFF. The V and J genes are TRBV27 and TRBJ1-1; D is unresolved. Germline CDR1 and CDR2: MNHEY and SMNVEV (reference sequence). CDR3 length equals 13 residues. V lost 1 base to trimming and J lost 6 bases, with 9 bases between them.

This clone was recorded once. This chain links TRBV7-2 with TRBJ1-2, with D uncertain. CDR1 is SGHTA, CDR2 FQGNSA, per germline. CDR3 size: 15 residues. Trimming took 8 bases from V and 1 from J, leaving 17 bases between them. The chain's CDR3 is CASGRTWQRNYGYTF. CDR3 coding DNA: TGTGCCAGCGGCCGTACCTGGCAGCGTAACTATGGCTACACCTTC.

The chain uses TRBV16 and TRBJ1-5; 10 bases line up with TRBD1. The CDR3 has 14 residues. Germline V lookup: CDR1 KGHSY, CDR2 FQNENV. Unmatched junction bases numbered 4, after V lost 4 bases and J lost 7 bases. CDR3 in amino acids: CASSPDRGFQPQHF. In DNA, the CDR3 is TGTGCCAGCAGCCCGGACAGGGGGTTCCAGCCCCAGCATTTT.

The chain employs TRBV6-2 or TRBV6-3 and TRBJ1-4, with 8 bases fitting TRBD1. The CDR3 is made up of 15 amino acids. V lost 6 bases to trimming and J lost 7 bases; unmatched junction nucleotides: 10. The V gene's germline CDR1 is MNHEY and CDR2 SVGEGT. The CDR3 DNA sequence: TGTGCCAGCAGCACACCACAGGGGGTTCTTGAAAAACTGTTTTTT. Translation gives CASSTPQGVLEKLFF.

The V call is TRBV5-6, the J call TRBJ1-2; the D gene is possibly TRBD1 (5 bases). CDR1 is SGHDT, CDR2 YYEEEE, per germline. The CDR3 sequence is 16 residues long. With 1 base removed from V and 4 bases from J, the gap between germline ends came to 17 bases. The CDR3 reads CASSLPQGLRAYGYTF. Written as DNA, the CDR3 is TGTGCCAGCAGCTTGCCCCAGGGCCTAAGAGCCTATGGCTACACCTTC.

J is TRBJ2-3 and V is TRBV9, with D perhaps matching TRBD1 (6 bases). This CDR3 is 16 amino acids long. Germline CDR1 and CDR2: SGDLS and YYNGEE. The V end was cut by 3 bases, the J end by 4 bases, with 18 bases between. This chain's CDR3 is CASSAQTGSVPDTQYF. The CDR3, as DNA: TGTGCCAGCAGCGCCCAGACAGGTTCCGTGCCAGATACGCAGTATTTT. The full variable domain, in which reference TRBV9 and TRBJ2-3 provide the parts outside the CDR3, is DSGVTQTPKHLITATGQRVTLRCSPRSGDLSVYWYQQSLDQGLQFLIQYYNGEERAKGNILERFSAQQFPDLHSELNLSSLELGDSALYFCASSAQTGSVPDTQYFGPGTRLTVL.

The V call is TRBV28, the J call TRBJ1-5; D is possibly TRBD1 (6 bases). CDR3 size: 19 residues. V shed 7 bases and J shed 0 bases, with 25 bases lying between them. Per the germline V gene, CDR1 is MDHEN and CDR2 is SYDVKM. The CDR3 bases are TGTGCCAGCAAAGATTACAGGGCACGTAGGGTGAATAGCAATCAGCCCCAGCATTTT. Protein product: CASKDYRARRVNSNQPQHF.

The chain uses TRBV5-1 and TRBJ2-3; 13 positions agree with TRBD2. The CDR3 loop spans 17 amino acids. The V segment lost 0 bases and the J segment 0 bases; nucleotides outside the gene matches: 1. CDR1 and CDR2 (germline): SGHRS, YFSETQ. This chain's CDR3 is CASSLAGLAGSTDTQYF. CDR3 bases: TGCGCCAGCAGCTTGGCGGGACTAGCGGGGAGCACAGATACGCAGTATTTT.

The J gene is TRBJ2-3, the V gene TRBV4-3; no definite D call. V dropped 0 bases and J dropped 7 bases, with 5 bases sitting between them. The germline CDR1 and CDR2 sequences are LGHNA and YSLEER. The CDR3 has 12 amino acids. CDR3 in amino acids: CASSQDPYTQYF. CDR3 nucleotide sequence: TGCGCCAGCAGCCAAGATCCGTATACGCAGTATTTT.

The rearrangement joins TRBV19 to TRBJ2-7, with D perhaps TRBD1 (6 bases). The CDR3 covers 14 residues. The germline V and J ends were trimmed by 3 bases and 4 bases, with 13 bases remaining between them. The germline gives CDR1 LNHDA, CDR2 SQIVND (reference sequence). The CDR3 sequence: CASSIGAGEYEQYF. In nucleotides, the CDR3 is TGTGCCAGTAGTATTGGGGCAGGGGAGTACGAGCAGTACTTC.

The chain recombines TRBV4-1 with TRBJ1-2, with 10 bases identical to TRBD1. The CDR3 has 15 residues. The V gene's germline CDR1 is MGHRA and CDR2 YSYEKL. V was pared by 2 bases and J by 4 bases, with 4 bases of the junction left unmatched. CDR3 residues: CASSQRQGAGYGYTF. CDR3 bases: TGCGCCAGCAGCCAACGACAGGGGGCAGGCTATGGCTACACCTTC.

V gene TRBV5-8 combines with J gene TRBJ2-7; no firm D call. This CDR3 region has 15 residues. V dropped 0 bases and J dropped 0 bases, with 10 bases sitting between them. Germline V gene data show CDR1 as SGHTS and CDR2 as YDEGEE. In DNA form, the CDR3 reads TGTGCCAGCAGCTTGGGGCCCGACATCTCCTACGAGCAGTACTTC. It yields the protein CASSLGPDISYEQYF.

In its sample, this clone was seen once. The V call is TRBV10-3, the J call TRBJ2-7; TRBD1 is a possible D gene (5 bases). The germline V gene has CDR1 ENHRY and CDR2 SYGVKD. The ends were cut back, 4 bases at V and 3 bases at J, with 13 bases in the middle. The CDR3 is 14 amino acids. The CDR3 DNA reads as TGTGCCATCAGTGGGGCAGGGATCTTCTACGAGCAGTACTTC. This gives the protein CAISGAGIFYEQYF.

V gene TRBV6-5 combines with J gene TRBJ1-2, with D possibly TRBD1 on 6 matching bases. In germline, CDR1 is MNHEY, CDR2 SVGAGI. The CDR3 contains 13 residues. V was pared by 6 bases and J by 6 bases, with 14 bases between. Here the CDR3 reads CASRTTNRDGYTF. The CDR3 coding sequence is TGTGCCAGCAGAACCACGAACAGGGATGGCTACACCTTC.